The clone carrying this TCR beta chain has more than one count but fewer than ten. CDR1 and CDR2 from the germline V gene are SGHDT and YYEEEE. V lost 2 bases and J lost 0, with 13 bases in between. This CDR3 region has 16 residues. The data derive from a study of CD8+ T cells in alopecia areata. For the study at large: Tofacitinib administration to treated patients was oral, at 5 to 10 mg twice daily.

Isolated RNA was reverse transcribed into cDNA used as the sequencing template. This table comes from immunoSEQ multiplex PCR, and its TCRdb copy is limited to in-frame clones, with some not included. The table records about 150,000 clones, around 87% of them present only once. This clonotype was sampled from a human donor with alopecia areata. Sequenced here: CD8+ T cells sorted from blood, sampled at week 0. V and J are TRBV5-6 and TRBJ2-3, with D tentatively TRBD1 or TRBD2 (5 bases each). CDR3 region: CASSLPGTPSTDTQYF. CDR3 nucleotides: TGTGCCAGCAGCTTACCCGGGACCCCAAGCACAGATACGCAGTATTTT.